This T cell receptor (beta chain) is from a study of shared clonotypes between healthy human individuals. Study-level information: A couple of women and a few men aged 18 to 49 made up the donors.

As for this clone: The antigen remains undetermined.

Study-wide results and caveats: Rarefaction gave evidence that sorted-subset sequencing remained incomplete despite large depth. The study found 4.5% to 6% of naive CD4 clonotypes shared across a few donors.

Germline lookup yields CDR1 SGHRS and CDR2 YFSETQ. V trimming: 4 bases; J trimming: 4 bases; junction bases outside the gene matches: 9. The CDR3 is 15 amino acids. Only in-frame clones appear in the TCRdb table, and some are missing; sequencing was by immunoSEQ multiplex PCR. The sample holds approximately 840,000 clones, about 96% seen once. Naive CD8 cells comprised CD45RO-negative, CCR7-positively selected cells, excluding terminally differentiated effector memory CD45RA+ cells. Healthy and HIV-negative, the adult donors had no recent acute infections or vaccinations. The specimen sequenced was naive CD8+ T cells sorted from blood. The rearrangement links TRBV5-1 to TRBJ2-7; 9 bases align to TRBD2. The clonotype was recovered from a man aged 30 to 39 in good health. The CDR3 is CASSVATSGLYEQYF. CDR3 nucleotide sequence: TGCGCCAGCAGCGTAGCGACTAGCGGTTTGTACGAGCAGTACTTC.